Listed here are 25 T cell receptor beta chains from one sample, sequenced in a study of blood T cell repertoires in COVID-19. Only in-frame clones appear in the TCRdb table, and some are missing; sequencing was by immunoSEQ multiplex PCR. The sample consists of around 100,000 clones, under 90% of them appearing once. The source material was peripheral blood. These receptors were taken from a human donor in a cohort sampled during active COVID-19.

V gene TRBV5-1 combines with J gene TRBJ1-2, with 8 bases that match TRBD1. V lost 6 bases and J lost 6; bases outside the gene matches: 10. Per the germline V gene, CDR1 is SGHRS and CDR2 is YFSETQ. The CDR3 consists of 14 residues. The CDR3 region has the DNA TGCGCCAGCACCAGTGGACAGGGAGACAATGGCTACACCTTC. Translating it yields CASTSGQGDNGYTF. The whole variable domain, remainder taken from reference TRBV5-1 and TRBJ1-2, is KAGVTQTPRYLIKTRGQQVTLSCSPISGHRSVSWYQQTPGQGLQFLFEYFSETQRNKGNFPGRFSGRQFSNSRSEMNVSTLELGDSALYLCASTSGQGDNGYTFGSGTRLTVV.

V gene TRBV6-4 combines with J gene TRBJ1-5, with 9 bases matching TRBD1. In germline, CDR1 is MRHNA, CDR2 SNTAGT. V lost 4 bases and J lost 7; bases outside the gene matches: 5. This CDR3 comprises 14 residues. CDR3 protein: CASSAGQGRQPQHF. Written as DNA, the CDR3 is TGTGCCAGCAGTGCCGGACAGGGGAGACAGCCCCAGCATTTT.

This clone occurred once. The CDR3 DNA sequence: TGTGCCAGCACGAGACTCACCGGGGAGCTGTTTTTT. Protein product: CASTRLTGELFF. J is TRBJ2-2 and V is TRBV6-6, with no clear D. This CDR3 region has 12 residues. The V and J ends lost 7 bases and 4 bases respectively, with 7 bases between them. Looked up from germline, CDR1 is MNHNY and CDR2 is SVGAGI (reference sequence).

This chain uses TRBV6-6 with TRBJ1-3; possible D gene TRBD1, 5 bases. The CDR3 sequence is 15 residues long. Germline V gives CDR1 MNHNY, CDR2 SVGAGI (reference sequence). Trimming removed 2 bases at V and 0 bases at J, with 8 bases between. The CDR3 coding sequence is TGTGCCAGCAGTTACCCACAGGCCTCTGGAAACACCATATATTTT. Translated: CASSYPQASGNTIYF.

As DNA, the CDR3 is TGTGCCAGCAGCCCCCGCGGAGGATCCGGGAAACTGTTTTTT. Amino acids: CASSPRGGSGKLFF. The chain has TRBV7-9 and TRBJ1-4; D ambiguous. V dropped 5 bases and J dropped 11 bases, with 18 bases sitting between them. Germline V gene data show CDR1 as SEHNR and CDR2 as FQNEAQ (reference sequence). There are 14 residues in the CDR3. The full variable domain, in which reference TRBV7-9 and TRBJ1-4 provide the parts outside the CDR3, is DTGVSQNPRHKITKRGQNVTFRCDPISEHNRLYWYRQTLGQGPEFLTYFQNEAQLEKSRLLSDRFSAERPKGSFSTLEIQRTEQGDSAMYLCASSPRGGSGKLFFGSGTQLSVL.

The chain links TRBV5-6 to TRBJ2-7, with 8 bases identical to TRBD1. The CDR3 sequence is 14 residues long. J lost 2 bases, V lost 4 bases, and 5 bases had no gene match. The germline V gene encodes CDR1 SGHDT and CDR2 YYEEEE. This CDR3 reads CASSGGTGTYEQYF. CDR3 DNA: TGTGCCAGCAGCGGCGGGACAGGCACCTACGAGCAGTACTTC. Variable domain in full (rest from reference TRBV5-6 and TRBJ2-7): DAGVTQSPTHLIKTRGQQVTLRCSPKSGHDTVSWYQQALGQGPQFIFQYYEEEERQRGNFPDRFSGHQFPNYSSELNVNALLLGDSALYLCASSGGTGTYEQYFGPGTRLTVT.

This rearrangement joins TRBV11-2 to TRBJ1-5, with unresolved D. From germline, CDR1 is SGHAT and CDR2 FQNNGV. The CDR3 sequence is 13 residues long. V was trimmed by 0 bases and J by 4 bases, leaving 4 bases between them. In DNA form, the CDR3 reads TGTGCCAGCAGCTTAGAGCAGAATCAGCCCCAGCATTTT. It translates to CASSLEQNQPQHF. Using reference TRBV11-2 and TRBJ1-5 for the parts outside the CDR3, the full variable domain is EAGVAQSPRYKIIEKRQSVAFWCNPISGHATLYWYQQILGQGPKLLIQFQNNGVVDDSQLPKDRFSAERLKGVDSTLKIQPAKLEDSAVYLCASSLEQNQPQHFGDGTRLSIL.

This chain links TRBV7-2 with TRBJ1-3; weak D call: TRBD1 (6 bases). Germline assignment: CDR1 SGHTA and CDR2 FQGNSA. This CDR3 comprises 14 residues. V lost 5 bases to trimming and J lost 3 bases, with 11 bases between them. CDR3 coding DNA: TGTGCCAGCAGCCTCTACAGGGTTGGAAACACCATATATTTT. It specifies CASSLYRVGNTIYF. The full variable domain, rest sourced from reference TRBV7-2 and TRBJ1-3, is GAGVSQSPSNKVTEKGKDVELRCDPISGHTALYWYRQSLGQGLEFLIYFQGNSAPDKSGLPSDRFSAERTGGSVSTLTIQRTQQEDSAVYLCASSLYRVGNTIYFGEGSWLTVV.

This rearrangement joins TRBV6-6 to TRBJ2-2, with TRBD1 identical over 8 bases. V lost 6 bases and J lost 6; bases outside the gene matches: 3. The CDR3 has 13 residues. The V gene's germline CDR1 is MNHNY and CDR2 SVGAGI (reference sequence). CDR3 nucleotide sequence: TGTGCCAGCAGGGCGGACAGGGCCGGGGAGCTGTTTTTT. Translation: CASRADRAGELFF.

The chain carries TRBV18 and TRBJ2-2, with D possibly being TRBD2 (7 bases). Germline V gene lookup returns CDR1 KGHSH and CDR2 LQKENI. The V end was cut by 6 bases, the J end by 5 bases, with 19 bases between. The CDR3 extends over 16 amino acids. This CDR3 reads CASSPRGGSSTGELFF. CDR3 nucleotides: TGTGCCAGCTCCCCCCGCGGGGGCTCATCAACCGGGGAGCTGTTTTTT.

The chain joins TRBV6-5 to TRBJ1-1; 8 bases are shared with TRBD1. Germline CDR1 and CDR2: MNHEY and SVGAGI. The CDR3 length is 14 residues. V lost 6 bases, J lost 2 bases, and 5 bases stayed unmatched. The DNA for the CDR3 is TGTGCCAGCAGAACCGGGACAGGAAACACTGAAGCTTTCTTT. As protein: CASRTGTGNTEAFF.

This chain joins TRBV12-3 or TRBV12-4 and TRBJ2-5; D is uncertain. V lost 6 bases, J lost 2 bases, and 10 bases lay in between. This CDR3 spans 13 amino acids. DNA of the CDR3: TGTGCCAGCAGCCGCCAAGCGCAAGAGACCCAGTACTTC. Its protein product is CASSRQAQETQYF.

The V and J genes are TRBV7-2 and TRBJ1-5; D is undetermined. V gave up 1 base and J gave up 4 bases, with 14 bases separating them. The V gene's germline CDR1 is SGHTA and CDR2 FQGNSA. CDR3 length: 16 residues. CDR3 nucleotide sequence: TGTGCCAGCAGCTTAGTTCTGCAGGCAGAGAATCAGCCCCAGCATTTT. Residues: CASSLVLQAENQPQHF.

V gene TRBV29-1 combines with J gene TRBJ2-7; 8 bases agree with TRBD1. In germline, CDR1 is SQVTM, CDR2 ANQGSEA. The CDR3 covers 12 residues. The V gene end was trimmed by 6 bases and the J gene end by 2 bases; junction bases not matched to a gene: 3. The CDR3 sequence: CSVSTGAYEQYF. In nucleotides, the CDR3 is TGCAGCGTCTCGACAGGGGCCTACGAGCAGTACTTC.

The chain uses TRBV20-1 and TRBJ2-1; 12 bases are shared with TRBD2. The CDR3 runs 16 residues. The V gene's germline CDR1 is DFQATT and CDR2 SNEGSKA (reference sequence). Trimming took 3 bases from V and 7 from J; bases not matched to a gene: 10. The CDR3 DNA reads as TGCAGTGCTAGTCCCTCTAGCGGGAGGGCCGCGAATGAGCAGTTCTTC. It yields the protein CSASPSSGRAANEQFF.

The J gene is TRBJ2-3, the V gene TRBV11-3; 8 bases match TRBD2. After removal of 3 bases from V and 3 bases from J, the junction contained 5 bases not matched to a gene. The germline CDR1 and CDR2 sequences are SGHNT and YENEEA. The CDR3 loop spans 15 amino acids. The CDR3 loop reads CASSFSGGGTDTQYF. As DNA, the CDR3 is TGTGCCAGCAGCTTCAGCGGGGGAGGGACAGATACGCAGTATTTT.

This chain uses TRBV19 with TRBJ2-3; the match to TRBD2 covers 12 bases. The V segment lost 5 bases and the J segment 3 bases; nucleotides outside the gene matches: 12. Germline V gene data show CDR1 as LNHDA and CDR2 as SQIVND (reference sequence). The CDR3 length is 18 residues. CDR3 in amino acids: CASSPQRTSGIGTDTQYF. In DNA form, the CDR3 reads TGTGCCAGTAGTCCTCAGAGGACTAGCGGGATCGGGACAGATACGCAGTATTTT. The full variable domain, completed using reference TRBV19 and TRBJ2-3, is DGGITQSPKYLFRKEGQNVTLSCEQNLNHDAMYWYRQDPGQGLRLIYYSQIVNDFQKGDIAEGYSVSREKKESFPLTVTSAQKNPTAFYLCASSPQRTSGIGTDTQYFGPGTRLTVL.

The V call is TRBV7-8, the J call TRBJ2-1; 12 bases are shared with TRBD2. The CDR3 extends over 15 amino acids. V dropped 2 bases and J dropped 6; count of bases not matched to a gene: 2. Looked up from germline, CDR1 is SGHVS and CDR2 is FQNEAQ. The CDR3 loop is CASSLLTSGGNEQFF. The CDR3 DNA reads as TGTGCCAGCAGCTTATTGACTAGCGGGGGCAATGAGCAGTTCTTC.

The chain couples TRBV7-2 to TRBJ1-1, with D perhaps matching TRBD1 (5 bases). V was trimmed by 5 bases and J by 4 bases, leaving 20 bases between them. The CDR3 contains 16 residues. Germline V gene sequence: CDR1 SGHTA, CDR2 FQGNSA. The CDR3 bases are TGTGCCAGCAGCCTAATACCAGGTCGGGGGACCACTGAAGCTTTCTTT. Its translation is CASSLIPGRGTTEAFF.

This chain connects TRBV30 to TRBJ2-2; no firm D call. This CDR3 comprises 13 residues. CDR1 is GTSNPN and CDR2 is SVGIG in the germline V gene (reference sequence). V lost 3 bases, J lost 0 bases, and 5 bases lay in between. The DNA of the CDR3 is TGTGCCTGGAGGGGCGCGAACACCGGGGAGCTGTTTTTT. Translation: CAWRGANTGELFF.

The chain is built from TRBV6-4 and TRBJ1-1; 8 nucleotides match TRBD1. This CDR3 is 13 amino acids long. Unmatched junction bases numbered 5, after V lost 0 bases and J lost 11 bases. Germline CDR1 MRHNA, CDR2 SNTAGT. The CDR3 region is CASSDSSTGVAFF. The DNA of the CDR3 is TGTGCCAGCAGTGACTCGTCGACAGGGGTGGCTTTCTTT.

The V call is TRBV28, the J call TRBJ1-2; 7 bases align to TRBD1. The ends lost 6 bases at V and 6 bases at J; junction bases unmatched: 7. Germline CDR1 MDHEN, CDR2 SYDVKM. The CDR3 loop spans 13 amino acids. The CDR3 region has the DNA TGTGCCAGCAGACAGACAGGGTTGGATGGCTACACCTTC. Protein: CASRQTGLDGYTF.

The chain couples TRBV5-6 to TRBJ2-3; 8 bases agree with TRBD1. The junction had 11 bases not matched to a gene; V was cut back by 4 bases and J by 7 bases. This CDR3 contains 15 residues. Germline assignment: CDR1 SGHDT and CDR2 YYEEEE. The CDR3 DNA is TGTGCCAGCAGCGACCTGGGACAGGTGGCAAATACGCAGTATTTT. Protein: CASSDLGQVANTQYF.

This chain links TRBV2 with TRBJ1-3; D remains unclear. The V gene's germline CDR1 is SNHLY and CDR2 FYNNEI. CDR3 length: 15 residues. V lost 6 bases to trimming and J lost 0 bases, with 12 bases between them. CDR3 in DNA: TGTGCCAGCAGCCAGAGACTCATCTCTGGAAACACCATATATTTT. Translating it yields CASSQRLISGNTIYF.

The rearrangement links TRBV11-2 to TRBJ2-7; TRBD2 agrees at 7 bases. The CDR3 contains 16 residues. J was trimmed by 5 bases and V by 1 base; bases with no gene match: 11. The germline V gene encodes CDR1 SGHAT and CDR2 FQNNGV. CDR3 nucleotide sequence: TGTGCCAGCAGCTTAGCCCCCGGGACTATTAGCCACGAGCAGTACTTC. Protein product: CASSLAPGTISHEQYF.